These 21 T cell receptor beta chains were all obtained from the same sample, sequenced in a study of vaccination effects on CD4 cells after COVID-19. Antigens of these TCRs are unknown. TCRdb keeps only in-frame clones here, not all; method: immunoSEQ multiplex PCR. The data contain fewer than 40,000 clones, 72% of them singletons. Antigen-specific CD4+ T cells expanded by the ViraFEST assay with viral peptide pools were then sequenced. Culturing for roughly 9 days preceded CD4+ T cell isolation. This individual tested PCR-positive for SARS-CoV-2 infection between March and December 2020. This material consisted of CD4+ T cells from PBMCs cultured with a peptide pool, taken before COVID-19 vaccination. These receptors all stem from a human donor who had a prior SARS-CoV-2 infection.

The chain couples TRBV6-5 to TRBJ2-1, with D uncertain. The CDR3 has 14 amino acids. The V gene's germline CDR1 is MNHEY and CDR2 SVGAGI. V lost 7 bases and J lost 0, with 10 bases in between. CDR3 loop: CASITTGSYNEQFF. CDR3 in DNA: TGTGCCAGCATAACGACCGGCTCCTACAATGAGCAGTTCTTC.

V usage is TRBV10-3 and J usage is TRBJ2-3, with no clear D. CDR1 and CDR2 (germline): ENHRY, SYGVKD. The CDR3 is 14 amino acids. V lost 6 bases and J lost 0, with 10 bases in between. The chain's CDR3 is CAIRRSESTDTQYF. In DNA form, the CDR3 reads TGTGCCATCAGGAGATCGGAGAGCACAGATACGCAGTATTTT.

This rearrangement joins TRBV2 to TRBJ1-5; a weak D match, TRBD1 (5 bases). The germline CDR1 and CDR2 sequences are SNHLY and FYNNEI. Trimming removed 7 bases from V and 6 bases from J, with 16 bases in between. CDR3 size: 14 residues. The CDR3 sequence: CASTDGGIGQPQHF. Here the CDR3 DNA reads TGTGCCAGCACGGATGGGGGAATAGGTCAGCCCCAGCATTTT.

This sequence joins TRBV19 and TRBJ1-2, with 8 bases fitting TRBD1. The V and J ends lost 5 bases and 6 bases, in that order; junction bases with no gene match: 17. CDR3 length: 17 residues. The germline gives CDR1 LNHDA, CDR2 SQIVND (reference sequence). The CDR3 here is CASSLTQRRQGINGYTF. CDR3 DNA sequence: TGTGCCAGTAGTCTTACTCAACGGCGACAGGGGATTAATGGCTACACCTTC.

The chain uses TRBV30 and TRBJ2-5; TRBD1 matches 10 bases. The length of the CDR3 is 15 residues. The germline V gene encodes CDR1 GTSNPN and CDR2 SVGIG (reference sequence). Losses at the gene ends were 3 bases for V and 5 bases for J; bases not matched to a gene: 9. Here the CDR3 DNA reads TGTGCCTGGAGGGCAGGGACAGGGGATTGGGAGACCCAGTACTTC. It specifies CAWRAGTGDWETQYF.

The chain links TRBV5-4 to TRBJ2-7; TRBD1 matches 9 bases. J gave up 3 bases and V 4 bases, and 5 bases lay outside the gene matches. The CDR3 is 14 amino acids. CDR1 and CDR2 from the germline V gene are SGHNT and YYREEE (reference sequence). DNA for the CDR3: TGTGCCAGCAGCAAAGACAGGGGGTTCTACGAGCAGTACTTC. It specifies CASSKDRGFYEQYF.

The chain recombines TRBV18 with TRBJ2-7; the match to TRBD1 covers 12 bases. Germline lookup yields CDR1 KGHSH and CDR2 LQKENI. The CDR3 has 17 residues. Trimming at V came to 1 base and at J to 7 bases, leaving 11 bases not matched to a gene. For the CDR3, the DNA is TGTGCCAGCTCACCACTCGGTCCCGGGACAGGGGGCACGGAGCAGTACTTC. Translated, it gives CASSPLGPGTGGTEQYF.

The chain has TRBV29-1 and TRBJ1-1; D not certain. The V end was cut by 6 bases, the J end by 1 base, with 21 bases between. The CDR3 is made up of 16 amino acids. Germline assignment: CDR1 SQVTM and CDR2 ANQGSEA. The CDR3 sequence: CSVSRFAGRENTEAFF. The CDR3 coding sequence is TGCAGCGTGTCCAGGTTCGCCGGAAGGGAGAACACTGAAGCTTTCTTT.

CDR3 in DNA: TGTGCCAGCAGCTTAACGGGGGCAGATACGCAGTATTTT. Encoded protein: CASSLTGADTQYF. The J gene is TRBJ2-3, the V gene TRBV7-3; D may match TRBD1 or TRBD2 (5 bases each). The CDR3 length is 13 residues. Germline V gene sequence: CDR1 SGHTA, CDR2 FQGTGA. Between the trimmed V and J ends, which lost 0 bases and 4 bases, there was a span of 5 bases.

This clone came up a few times. The chain employs TRBV6-5 and TRBJ2-1; a possible D gene is TRBD2 (6 bases). CDR1 is MNHEY, CDR2 SVGAGI, per germline. The V end lost 6 bases, the J end lost 7 bases, and 13 bases lay between the germline ends. This CDR3 has 13 residues. The CDR3 loop reads CASSSVGGNEQFF. DNA of the CDR3: TGTGCCAGCAGCTCGGTTGGGGGGAATGAGCAGTTCTTC.

The rearrangement links TRBV9 to TRBJ2-3; D remains ambiguous. The germline V gene has CDR1 SGDLS and CDR2 YYNGEE. The CDR3 sequence is 13 residues long. Trimming cost V 0 bases and J 3 bases, with 5 bases left between them. In DNA form, the CDR3 reads TGTGCCAGCAGCGTAGACCTGACAGATACGCAGTATTTT. Translated, it gives CASSVDLTDTQYF.

This sequence joins TRBV2 and TRBJ2-3, with D possibly matching TRBD1 (6 bases). Looked up from germline, CDR1 is SNHLY and CDR2 is FYNNEI. V was clipped by 7 bases and J by 1 base, with 12 bases between them. This CDR3 contains 14 residues. The CDR3 here is CASNRVKGTDTQYF. Written as DNA, the CDR3 is TGTGCCAGCAACAGGGTGAAGGGCACAGATACGCAGTATTTT.

The rearrangement links TRBV24-1 to TRBJ2-2; 7 bases are shared with TRBD2. V lost 5 bases to trimming and J lost 5 bases; unmatched junction nucleotides: 4. The length of the CDR3 is 14 residues. Looked up from germline, CDR1 is KGHDR and CDR2 is SFDVKD. In DNA form, the CDR3 reads TGTGCCACCAGTGGTCAGCGGGGAACCGGGGAGCTGTTTTTT. This encodes CATSGQRGTGELFF.

The rearrangement joins TRBV18 to TRBJ2-1; D may be TRBD2 (6 bases). Germline lookup yields CDR1 KGHSH and CDR2 LQKENI. CDR3 length: 15 amino acids. V lost 0 bases, J lost 4 bases, and 10 bases lay in between. The CDR3 DNA is TGTGCCAGCTCACCACCCGGGGGATCTTACAATGAGCAGTTCTTC. It is translated as CASSPPGGSYNEQFF. Full variable domain (remainder filled in from reference TRBV18 and TRBJ2-1): NAGVMQNPRHLVRRRGQEARLRCSPMKGHSHVYWYRQLPEEGLKFMVYLQKENIIDESGMPKERFSAEFPKEGPSILRIQQVVRGDSAAYFCASSPPGGSYNEQFFGPGTRLTVL.

The chain employs TRBV11-3 and TRBJ2-7; the D call may be TRBD1 or TRBD2 (6 bases each). Germline CDR1 SGHNT, CDR2 YENEEA. The CDR3 consists of 15 residues. V lost 1 base and J 3 bases, leaving 13 bases between the germline ends. CDR3 sequence (DNA): TGTGCCAGCAGCTTAGCGGGGGACACCAGCTACGAGCAGTACTTC. Translated: CASSLAGDTSYEQYF.

The V call is TRBV18, the J call TRBJ2-3; D uncertain. This CDR3 has 18 amino acids. Germline CDR1 and CDR2: KGHSH and LQKENI. Trimming removed 4 bases from V and 0 bases from J, with 20 bases in between. The CDR3 loop reads CASSLQPPGSASTDTQYF. The DNA of the CDR3 is TGTGCCAGCTCACTCCAACCCCCGGGTTCGGCTAGCACAGATACGCAGTATTTT.

The chain recombines TRBV7-2 with TRBJ2-7; D is unclear. V dropped 1 base and J dropped 3 bases, with 7 bases sitting between them. This CDR3 spans 13 amino acids. The V gene's germline CDR1 is SGHTA and CDR2 FQGNSA. The CDR3 DNA follows: TGTGCCAGCAGCTTAGGCACCTACTACGAGCAGTACTTC. Encoded protein: CASSLGTYYEQYF.

The gene calls are TRBV6-5 and TRBJ1-1; D remains ambiguous. V lost 0 bases and J 4 bases, leaving 9 bases between the germline ends. Germline V CDR1 and CDR2: MNHEY, SVGAGI. The CDR3 has 14 amino acids. CDR3 coding DNA: TGTGCCAGCAGTTACTCACCCAGGATCACTGAAGCTTTCTTT. Protein product: CASSYSPRITEAFF.

This clone was detected only a few times. The J gene is TRBJ1-2, the V gene TRBV7-9; D gene unclear. Trimming left V 3 bases short and J 8 bases short, with 16 bases between. The CDR3 spans 14 residues. The germline V gene has CDR1 SEHNR and CDR2 FQNEAQ (reference sequence). In DNA form, the CDR3 reads TGTGCCAGCAGCTTTTCCGAAAGGCTAAGCGGCTACACCTTC. It specifies CASSFSERLSGYTF.

The V call is TRBV4-2, the J call TRBJ2-3, with 8 bases identical to TRBD2. V gave up 1 base and J gave up 4 bases; unmatched junction bases: 4. The CDR3 covers 15 residues. Germline CDR1 LGHNA, CDR2 YNFKEQ. CDR3 sequence: CASSQAGGAADTQYF. CDR3 bases: TGTGCCAGCAGCCAAGCCGGGGGGGCCGCAGATACGCAGTATTTT.

J is TRBJ2-5 and V is TRBV15, with 7 bases identical to TRBD1. V lost 3 bases and J lost 9; bases outside the gene matches: 10. Germline V gives CDR1 LNHNV, CDR2 YYDKDF (reference sequence). This CDR3 has 14 residues. CDR3 in amino acids: CATSRLDRHGAQYF. The CDR3 DNA reads as TGTGCCACCAGCAGGTTGGACAGGCACGGGGCCCAGTACTTC.